This TCR beta chain was obtained from a study of blood T cell repertoires in COVID-19 (dated by TCRdb to about 2020). As for the study more broadly: Samples from collaborators originated in the United States, Italy and Spain and spanned both the acute and convalescent phases of COVID-19. The prospective study material was composed of cDNA or gDNA derived from T cells, B-cell-depleted T cells, or PBMCs. Subjects who had been exposed to COVID-19, were actively infected with it, or had recovered from it provided the deeply sampled blood TCRbeta repertoires that made up the dataset. The repertoires were released in a freely available public database intended as a resource for research on the immune response to SARS-CoV-2. Samples came from the ongoing ImmuneRACE study (first 160 participants) plus 1,254 subjects from 6 global collaborators. Sample metadata almost always included a de-identified subject ID, COVID-19 status, age in years and sex. Where available, HLA class I and class II types were obtained from metadata supplied by the sample provider rather than from assay-based typing.

The immunoSEQ Assay, a bias-controlled multiplex PCR, was used to amplify TCRbeta CDR3 regions from genomic DNA. Regarding the original processing steps: Within the assay, amplification of reference gene primers was used to estimate how many nucleated cells each sample contained. Sequence reads were collapsed and filtered to measure the absolute abundance of every unique TCRbeta CDR3 rearrangement. Productive Simpson clonality was computed per sample as the square root of Simpson's diversity index over productive rearrangements. Imported from immuneACCESS, the table was reduced by TCRdb to in-frame sequences with V and J called. These copies leave out some clones; in studies compared against another copy, an unresolved V gene accounts for under half, and the cause of the remainder is not known. The DNA gave D and trimming, while V, J and clone size come from that table. This sample holds some 190,000 clones; approximately 85% were observed only once. The ten largest clones take up 6.5% to 10% of the sample.

Paper-wide results and their limitations: The amount of clinical and demographic metadata varied by source and participant and was provided uncurated.

Whole blood was collected in K2EDTA tubes by collaborating institutions according to the institutions' own protocols. For TCRbeta analysis, collaborators shipped samples as frozen whole blood, isolated PBMCs, or DNA extracted from either of those sample types. With respect to this clone: The antigen it binds to is not known. Relative to the germline gene, one junction end is altered; a read error may explain this.

This receptor was obtained from a woman between 55 and 75 years old with acute or convalescent COVID-19. Sample: peripheral blood.

The nucleotide sequence is TGTGCTAGCAGCCCGACGACAGGGCCCAATTCACCCCTCCACTTT. Translated, it reads CASSPTTGPNSPLHF. The chain uses TRBV7-7 and TRBJ1-6, and 7 junction bases match TRBD1. The CDR3 goes from the cysteine to the phenylalanine over 15 residues. Left in the record is the CDR3 DNA by itself, 45 bases read in frame from the first base. CDR1 is given as SSHAT and CDR2 as FNYEAQ, both from the germline V gene (reference sequence).